Described below is a single T cell receptor (beta chain) sequence and its context. The CDR3 totals 16 residues. Germline trimming cut 1 base from V and 1 base from J; bases unmatched to any gene: 7. Germline CDR1 and CDR2: DFQATT and SNEGSKA (reference sequence). This sample stems from a study of blood T cells in healthy people across ages. Next came a second PCR, run for about 7 to 12 cycles, which used a sample-barcoded 5' primer along with a J-beta primer mix. One entry per CDR3 protein, called by TCRdb with MiXCR from the 5' RACE reads. The sample includes just under 550,000 distinct CDR3 sequences, less than 25% seen only once; the top ten take roughly 9.4%. The same sample was also studied in work on T cells of mothers and their children. In that study: All extracted RNA went into cDNA synthesis, approximately 1.5 ug per 15 ul.

The J gene is TRBJ2-1, the V gene TRBV20-1, with TRBD2 matching over 7 bases. The sequenced sample was blood. This clonotype was obtained from a boy aged 5-17 years in good health. The CDR3 DNA reads as TGCAGTGCTAGAGGTCGGGGAGCGGGATCCTACAATGAGCAGTTCTTC. This encodes CSARGRGAGSYNEQFF.